The 29 T cell receptor beta chains listed next were all sequenced from one sample in a study of CD8+ T cells in alopecia areata (dated by TCRdb to the late 2010s). The library was obtained by the immunoSEQ multiplex PCR assay. RNA was extracted from all samples and reverse transcribed into cDNA, which served as template for TCR sequencing. Entries here come from immuneACCESS through TCRdb and include only in-frame sequences with V and J called. Some clones fail to appear in such tables; in the studies checked, an unresolved V gene covers under half of the shortfall, and the cause of the remainder is unknown. The sample table shows 100,000 to 150,000 clones, and about 59% are seen once. The biggest ten clones account for around 6% of the sample. Reading the label with the study, this specimen's time point is: less than five weeks on oral tofacitinib. What this sample's treatment or condition label stands for: oral pan-JAK inhibitor, 5-10 mg twice daily.

The material sequenced was CD4+ T cells sorted from blood, taken at week 4, from a patient treated with tofacitinib. These TCRs come from a human donor with alopecia areata.

This chain uses TRBV5-4 with TRBJ2-5; the D is unclear. Trimming cost V 0 bases and J 5 bases, with 11 bases left between them. Germline V lookup: CDR1 SGHNT, CDR2 YYREEE (reference sequence). This CDR3 contains 14 residues. CDR3 in DNA: TGTGCCAGCAGCTTGGAAGAGCCTGGGGAGACCCAGTACTTC. The encoded protein is CASSLEEPGETQYF.

The V and J genes are TRBV28 and TRBJ1-2, with D unresolved. Germline lookup yields CDR1 MDHEN and CDR2 SYDVKM. This CDR3 region has 12 residues. The V end was cut by 5 bases, the J end by 7 bases, with 11 bases between. The CDR3 sequence is CASSTEPGGYTF. The CDR3 DNA reads as TGTGCCAGCAGTACCGAACCCGGTGGCTACACCTTC.

This chain connects TRBV15 to TRBJ2-4; a possible D gene is TRBD1 (6 bases). In germline, CDR1 is LNHNV, CDR2 YYDKDF (reference sequence). The CDR3 consists of 16 residues. Trimming took 1 base from V and 7 from J, leaving 17 bases between them. CDR3 sequence reads: CATSRGSLTGGNIQYF. The DNA for the CDR3 is TGTGCCACCAGCAGAGGGTCCTTGACAGGCGGGAACATTCAGTACTTC.

V usage is TRBV19 and J usage is TRBJ1-1, with D uncertain. Per the germline V gene, CDR1 is LNHDA and CDR2 is SQIVND (reference sequence). Trimming removed 1 base at V and 1 base at J, with 10 bases between. This CDR3 has 15 residues. Here the CDR3 reads CASSIVSQPNTEAFF. CDR3 bases: TGTGCCAGTAGTATAGTGAGCCAACCGAACACTGAAGCTTTCTTT. Complete variable domain (other parts from reference TRBV19 and TRBJ1-1): DGGITQSPKYLFRKEGQNVTLSCEQNLNHDAMYWYRQDPGQGLRLIYYSQIVNDFQKGDIAEGYSVSREKKESFPLTVTSAQKNPTAFYLCASSIVSQPNTEAFFGQGTRLTVV.

The chain carries TRBV30 and TRBJ2-1, with 7 positions matching TRBD2. V shed 3 bases, J shed 0 bases, and the junction held 5 bases outside the gene matches. The CDR3 contains 15 residues. Per germline, CDR1 GTSNPN and CDR2 SVGIG (reference sequence). The CDR3 loop reads CAWSKGGSSYNEQFF. The CDR3 DNA is TGTGCCTGGAGCAAAGGCGGGAGCTCCTACAATGAGCAGTTCTTC.

The chain recombines TRBV30 with TRBJ2-3; 7 nucleotides agree with TRBD1. With V trimmed by 0 bases and J by 3 bases, 3 bases remained unmatched. There are 14 residues in the CDR3. Germline V gene data show CDR1 as GTSNPN and CDR2 as SVGIG (reference sequence). Here the CDR3 DNA reads TGTGCCTGGAGTGTAGTCAGGGGGACAGATACGCAGTATTTT. As protein: CAWSVVRGTDTQYF.

This chain connects TRBV5-1 to TRBJ2-3; possibly TRBD1 or TRBD2 for D (5 bases each). CDR1 and CDR2 from the germline V gene are SGHRS and YFSETQ. The CDR3 runs to 15 residues. V shed 4 bases and J shed 0 bases, with 12 bases lying between them. The CDR3 DNA reads as TGCGCCAGCAGCGTAAGGGACGGGAGCACAGATACGCAGTATTTT. It translates to CASSVRDGSTDTQYF.

The chain couples TRBV30 to TRBJ2-5; tentative D call: TRBD2 (6 bases). In germline, CDR1 is GTSNPN, CDR2 SVGIG (reference sequence). V gave up 0 bases and J gave up 5 bases, with 10 bases separating them. CDR3 length: 13 residues. CDR3 bases: TGTGCCTGGAGTGTATCAGGGAGGGAGACCCAGTACTTC. Residues: CAWSVSGRETQYF.

This sequence joins TRBV5-6 and TRBJ2-1, with 7 bases fitting TRBD2. Germline CDR1 reads SGHDT; CDR2 reads YYEEEE. CDR3 length: 15 residues. J was trimmed by 6 bases and V by 0 bases; bases with no gene match: 6. The DNA for the CDR3 is TGTGCCAGCAGCTTGGGACTAGCTGTCCGCAATGAGCAGTTCTTC. The encoded protein is CASSLGLAVRNEQFF.

The chain recombines TRBV27 with TRBJ2-3; D perhaps matches TRBD1 (5 bases). The CDR3 has 16 amino acids. The germline gives CDR1 MNHEY, CDR2 SMNVEV (reference sequence). The V end lost 5 bases, the J end lost 1 base, and 16 bases lay between the germline ends. Written as DNA, the CDR3 is TGTGCCAGCAGTAAGATAAGACAGACACGCACAGATACGCAGTATTTT. Translated: CASSKIRQTRTDTQYF.

There are a few counts of this clone. The chain combines TRBV28 with TRBJ2-3; D not certain. V was clipped by 4 bases and J by 4 bases, with 6 bases between them. Per germline, CDR1 MDHEN and CDR2 SYDVKM. There are 12 residues in the CDR3. The CDR3 loop is CASSSSSDTQYF. The CDR3 DNA is TGTGCCAGCAGTTCAAGTTCAGATACGCAGTATTTT.

The V gene is TRBV30, the J gene TRBJ2-2; possible D gene TRBD1, 5 bases. There are 13 residues in the CDR3. Deletions cut 2 bases from V and 5 bases from J, with 9 bases between. CDR1 and CDR2 from the germline V gene are GTSNPN and SVGIG (reference sequence). CDR3 DNA: TGTGCCTGGAGTTCCTCAGGGACCGGGGAGCTGTTTTTT. Protein product: CAWSSSGTGELFF.

This chain links TRBV25-1 with TRBJ1-2; D ambiguous. V was clipped by 3 bases and J by 6 bases, with 11 bases between them. This CDR3 has 13 amino acids. Germline CDR1 MGHDK, CDR2 SYGVNS. CDR3 nucleotides: TGTGCCAGCAGTGAGTCGTGGCAGGATGGCTACACCTTC. Its protein is CASSESWQDGYTF.

This clone occurred a few times. The V and J genes are TRBV6-5 and TRBJ2-7, with 10 bases identical to TRBD2. With V trimmed by 0 bases and J by 5 bases, 7 bases remained unmatched. CDR1 MNHEY and CDR2 SVGAGI come from the germline V gene. The CDR3 loop spans 16 amino acids. CDR3 DNA: TGTGCCAGCAGTTACTCCCCTAGCGGGAGTTACAACGAGCAGTACTTC. This codes for CASSYSPSGSYNEQYF.

The rearrangement joins TRBV29-1 to TRBJ2-7, with 9 bases matching TRBD1. In germline, CDR1 is SQVTM, CDR2 ANQGSEA. This CDR3 has 14 amino acids. The junction had 9 bases not matched to a gene; V was cut back by 6 bases and J by 3 bases. CDR3 in DNA: TGCAGCGTGTCGCTCCGGACAGGGGTCTACGAGCAGTACTTC. Translated: CSVSLRTGVYEQYF.

In this sample, this clone turned up a few times. The chain is built from TRBV4-1 and TRBJ2-7; D is possibly TRBD1 (5 bases). Germline V gene data show CDR1 as MGHRA and CDR2 as YSYEKL. The V end lost 5 bases, the J end lost 6 bases, and 17 bases lay between the germline ends. The CDR3 is 14 amino acids. The DNA of the CDR3 is TGCGCCAGCAGCTTTCCAGGGAAGGGTCGCGAGCAGTACTTC. Encoded protein: CASSFPGKGREQYF.

This chain joins TRBV6-1 and TRBJ2-5; D assignment may be TRBD1 or TRBD2 (6 bases each). The V end was cut by 8 bases, the J end by 9 bases, with 22 bases between. Germline loops: CDR1 MNHNS, CDR2 SASEGT. The CDR3 is made up of 14 amino acids. This chain's CDR3 is CASEEDSVGRPQYF. CDR3 coding DNA: TGTGCCAGCGAAGAGGACAGCGTGGGGAGGCCCCAGTACTTC.

The chain recombines TRBV28 with TRBJ2-5; TRBD1 or TRBD2 may be the D gene (6 bases each). CDR3 length: 15 amino acids. V dropped 9 bases and J dropped 3 bases, with 20 bases sitting between them. Germline V lookup: CDR1 MDHEN, CDR2 SYDVKM. CDR3 amino acids: CASGEGGSQKETQYF. The CDR3 nucleotides are TGTGCCAGTGGCGAAGGGGGGAGCCAAAAAGAGACCCAGTACTTC.

The chain joins TRBV25-1 to TRBJ1-5; D gene uncertain. CDR1 and CDR2 (germline): MGHDK, SYGVNS. The CDR3 is 12 residues long. Trimming removed 9 bases at V and 0 bases at J, with 6 bases between. In DNA, the CDR3 is TGTGCCAGAACTAATAGCAATCAGCCCCAGCATTTT. This encodes CARTNSNQPQHF.

The V and J genes are TRBV29-1 and TRBJ2-1, with 7 bases identical to TRBD2. The CDR3 is 12 amino acids. The germline V gene encodes CDR1 SQVTM and CDR2 ANQGSEA. V lost 3 bases and J lost 9; bases outside the gene matches: 5. The CDR3 sequence: CSVDLGGSEQFF. Written as DNA, the CDR3 is TGCAGCGTTGATTTGGGGGGGAGTGAGCAGTTCTTC.

This rearrangement joins TRBV29-1 to TRBJ1-2, with TRBD1 as a possible D gene (5 bases). Germline V gene lookup returns CDR1 SQVTM and CDR2 ANQGSEA. CDR3 size: 19 residues. V shed 3 bases and J shed 2 bases, with 28 bases lying between them. CDR3 amino acids: CSVEGIEGESVGSNYGYTF. In nucleotides, the CDR3 is TGCAGCGTTGAGGGCATAGAAGGGGAGTCAGTCGGGTCAAACTATGGCTACACCTTC.

As DNA, the CDR3 is TGTGCAAGCGTTGAGCCAACTAATGAAAAACTGTTTTTT. The encoded protein is CASVEPTNEKLFF. The J gene is TRBJ1-4, the V gene TRBV7-8; no firm D call. The CDR3 extends over 13 amino acids. Germline-derived CDR1 and CDR2 are SGHVS and FQNEAQ. The whole variable domain, filled in from reference TRBV7-8 and TRBJ1-4, reads GAGVSQSPRYKVAKRGQDVALRCDPISGHVSLFWYQQALGQGPEFLTYFQNEAQLDKSGLPSDRFFAERPEGSVSTLKIQRTQQEDSAVYLCASVEPTNEKLFFGSGTQLSVL.

This clone was observed a handful of times. V is TRBV25-1 and J is TRBJ1-2; D remains unclear. Trimming left V 3 bases short and J 4 bases short, with 15 bases between. The CDR3 consists of 15 residues. CDR1 is MGHDK and CDR2 is SYGVNS in the germline V gene. CDR3 coding DNA: TGTGCCAGCAGTGATTGGAGTTTGGGTGCCTATGGCTACACCTTC. Protein sequence: CASSDWSLGAYGYTF.

This rearrangement joins TRBV25-1 to TRBJ1-2, with 10 bases that match TRBD1. Germline V gene lookup returns CDR1 MGHDK and CDR2 SYGVNS. The junction had 5 bases not matched to a gene; V was cut back by 7 bases and J by 6 bases. The CDR3 is made up of 13 amino acids. The chain's CDR3 is CASNRQGADGYTF. The CDR3, as DNA: TGTGCCAGCAATAGACAGGGGGCGGATGGCTACACCTTC.

The chain joins TRBV5-4 to TRBJ1-4; D uncertain. V lost 3 bases, J lost 8 bases, and 8 bases lay in between. Germline V CDR1 and CDR2: SGHNT, YYREEE (reference sequence). There are 12 residues in the CDR3. CDR3 nucleotides: TGTGCCAGCAGCTCCGATGGGGAAAAACTGTTTTTT. This sequence encodes CASSSDGEKLFF. Looking up the rest from reference TRBV5-4 and TRBJ1-4 gives the full variable domain: ETGVTQSPTHLIKTRGQQVTLRCSSQSGHNTVSWYQQALGQGPQFIFQYYREEENGRGNFPPRFSGLQFPNYSSELNVNALELDDSALYLCASSSDGEKLFFGSGTQLSVL.

The V gene is TRBV29-1, the J gene TRBJ1-2, with TRBD1 as a possible D gene (6 bases). In germline, CDR1 is SQVTM, CDR2 ANQGSEA. This CDR3 is built from 12 residues. Trimming cost V 6 bases and J 4 bases, with 12 bases left between them. The CDR3, as DNA: TGCAGCGTCCAAGACAGGAGCTATGGCTACACCTTC. Protein product: CSVQDRSYGYTF.

The chain links TRBV5-1 to TRBJ2-6; the D is unclear. Germline V lookup: CDR1 SGHRS, CDR2 YFSETQ. The CDR3 runs to 14 residues. Trimming removed 0 bases from V and 0 bases from J, with 1 base in between. CDR3 sequence reads: CASSLGSGANVLTF. In DNA, the CDR3 is TGCGCCAGCAGCTTGGGCTCTGGGGCCAACGTCCTGACTTTC.

This clone was picked up a small number of times. The chain combines TRBV5-6 with TRBJ2-5; no definite D call. Trimming took 0 bases from V and 5 from J, leaving 8 bases between them. The germline gives CDR1 SGHDT, CDR2 YYEEEE. CDR3 length: 13 residues. The CDR3 DNA follows: TGTGCCAGCAGCTTGGGGGAAGTGGAGACCCAGTACTTC. Amino acid sequence: CASSLGEVETQYF. The whole variable domain, remainder taken from reference TRBV5-6 and TRBJ2-5, is DAGVTQSPTHLIKTRGQQVTLRCSPKSGHDTVSWYQQALGQGPQFIFQYYEEEERQRGNFPDRFSGHQFPNYSSELNVNALLLGDSALYLCASSLGEVETQYFGPGTRLLVL.

The chain links TRBV30 to TRBJ1-5, with unresolved D. The CDR3 length is 16 residues. The germline V gene encodes CDR1 GTSNPN and CDR2 SVGIG (reference sequence). V lost 0 bases and J 3 bases, leaving 15 bases between the germline ends. In DNA, the CDR3 is TGTGCCTGGAGTGTACAATTTGGAAGCCACAATCAGCCCCAGCATTTT. This codes for CAWSVQFGSHNQPQHF.